One and the same sample provided the 22 T cell receptor beta chains below, sequenced in a study of siplizumab effects on memory and regulatory T cells. Here immunoSEQ multiplex PCR was the method, and the copy in TCRdb shows in-frame clones only, minus some. The table lists some 100,000 clones, approximately 94% of them singletons. The sequenced sample consisted of Tregs sorted from blood. The receptors were gathered from a human donor in good health.

This chain uses TRBV20-1 with TRBJ1-5; D is uncertain. V lost 3 bases and J lost 6, with 0 bases in between. This CDR3 comprises 9 residues. From germline, CDR1 is DFQATT and CDR2 SNEGSKA (reference sequence). This chain's CDR3 is CSASQPQHF. As DNA, the CDR3 is TGCAGTGCTAGTCAGCCCCAGCATTTT.

V and J are TRBV5-1 and TRBJ1-4; D might be TRBD1 (5 bases). The CDR3 is 14 residues long. Trimming stripped 3 bases from V and 8 bases from J, with 14 bases between. CDR1 is SGHRS, CDR2 YFSETQ, per germline. The CDR3 here is CASSYGRAPEKLFF. In nucleotides, the CDR3 is TGCGCCAGCAGCTATGGCAGGGCCCCCGAAAAACTGTTTTTT.

DNA for the CDR3: TGTGCCAGCAGTCCACAGGGCGGGGGAACCTACGAGCAGTACTTC. It translates to CASSPQGGGTYEQYF. This chain uses TRBV6-5 with TRBJ2-7; TRBD2 is a possible D gene (7 bases). Germline-derived CDR1 and CDR2 are MNHEY and SVGAGI. V was pared by 5 bases and J by 2 bases, with 16 bases between. The CDR3 contains 15 residues.

CDR3 sequence (DNA): TGTGCCAGCAGCTCCGGACCCATATCCACGCAGTACTTC. Translating it yields CASSSGPISTQYF. The chain joins TRBV7-2 to TRBJ2-7; D is unresolved. CDR3 length: 13 residues. The V gene's germline CDR1 is SGHTA and CDR2 FQGNSA. The V end was cut by 4 bases, the J end by 9 bases, with 16 bases between.

V is TRBV27 and J is TRBJ2-1; 10 bases map to TRBD1. Germline values: CDR1 MNHEY, CDR2 SMNVEV (reference sequence). This CDR3 is built from 18 residues. Losses at the gene ends were 3 bases for V and 4 bases for J; bases not matched to a gene: 12. For the CDR3, the DNA is TGTGCCAGCAGTTTTGGGCGGGGACAGGGGTCCATTTACAATGAGCAGTTCTTC. It translates to CASSFGRGQGSIYNEQFF.

The rearrangement uses TRBV5-1 and TRBJ2-7; D tentatively fits TRBD1 or TRBD2 (5 bases each). The CDR3 consists of 14 residues. V was clipped by 4 bases and J by 1 base, with 12 bases between them. The germline V gene encodes CDR1 SGHRS and CDR2 YFSETQ. The CDR3 sequence: CASSPGALSYEQYF. DNA for the CDR3: TGCGCCAGCAGCCCCGGGGCACTTTCCTACGAGCAGTACTTC. The full variable domain, with the rest looked up from reference TRBV5-1 and TRBJ2-7, is KAGVTQTPRYLIKTRGQQVTLSCSPISGHRSVSWYQQTPGQGLQFLFEYFSETQRNKGNFPGRFSGRQFSNSRSEMNVSTLELGDSALYLCASSPGALSYEQYFGPGTRLTVT.

This chain links TRBV7-8 with TRBJ1-5; D unresolved. The CDR3 runs 13 residues. Trimming took 2 bases from V and 6 from J, leaving 8 bases between them. Germline lookup yields CDR1 SGHVS and CDR2 FQNEAQ. CDR3 DNA: TGTGCCAGCAGCTTAAATTTACGTCAGCCCCAGCATTTT. Protein product: CASSLNLRQPQHF.

This CDR3 is CASSTGQSYEQYF. In DNA form, the CDR3 reads TGTGCCAGCTCAACAGGGCAATCCTACGAGCAGTACTTC. The chain recombines TRBV2 with TRBJ2-7, with D possibly matching TRBD1 (6 bases). This CDR3 is built from 13 residues. The ends were cut back, 8 bases at V and 1 base at J, with 12 bases in the middle. The germline gives CDR1 SNHLY, CDR2 FYNNEI.

The V and J genes are TRBV14 and TRBJ2-5; 10 nucleotides agree with TRBD2. The CDR3 covers 18 residues. Germline V lookup: CDR1 SGHDN, CDR2 FVKESK. Unmatched junction bases numbered 17, after V lost 6 bases and J lost 4 bases. This CDR3 reads CASSPGTSAHQRGETQYF. As DNA, the CDR3 is TGTGCCAGCAGTCCCGGGACTAGCGCACATCAGAGGGGAGAGACCCAGTACTTC.

This chain links TRBV6-5 with TRBJ1-2; D possibly corresponds to TRBD1 (6 bases). Trimming pared 0 bases from V and 7 bases from J, leaving 15 bases between. This CDR3 has 15 amino acids. In germline, CDR1 is MNHEY, CDR2 SVGAGI. The CDR3 here is CASSYSGGPPLGYTF. The CDR3 DNA follows: TGTGCCAGCAGTTACTCCGGGGGCCCGCCCCTTGGCTACACCTTC.

This chain links TRBV6-1 with TRBJ1-1; D gene ambiguous. Trimming pared 2 bases from V and 6 bases from J, leaving 13 bases between. The CDR3 length is 14 residues. CDR1 and CDR2 (germline): MNHNS, SASEGT. In DNA, the CDR3 is TGTGCCAGCAGTGAACTGGGTAGGGTTCCTGAAGCTTTCTTT. As protein: CASSELGRVPEAFF.

This sequence joins TRBV7-2 and TRBJ2-7, with D hard to call. The germline gives CDR1 SGHTA, CDR2 FQGNSA. The CDR3 totals 15 residues. V was clipped by 1 base and J by 4 bases, with 14 bases between them. CDR3 nucleotides: TGTGCCAGCAGCTTAGTTCCCCTTAACTATTACGAGCAGTACTTC. It encodes CASSLVPLNYYEQYF.

This CDR3 is CASSIRGGVSNQPQHF. CDR3 DNA: TGTGCCAGTAGTATAAGAGGGGGCGTAAGCAATCAGCCCCAGCATTTT. V gene TRBV19 combines with J gene TRBJ1-5; TRBD1 agrees at 7 bases. V lost 2 bases, J lost 1 base, and 5 bases stayed unmatched. This CDR3 has 16 residues. CDR1 and CDR2 from the germline V gene are LNHDA and SQIVND (reference sequence).

The V gene is TRBV5-1, the J gene TRBJ2-1; D might be TRBD1 or TRBD2, each matching 5 bases. Looked up from germline, CDR1 is SGHRS and CDR2 is YFSETQ. The length of the CDR3 is 15 residues. V dropped 2 bases and J dropped 4 bases, with 13 bases sitting between them. Here the CDR3 DNA reads TGCGCCAGCAGCTTACGCCGGGACGGTTACAATGAGCAGTTCTTC. As protein: CASSLRRDGYNEQFF.

The chain joins TRBV30 to TRBJ2-2; 7 nucleotides match TRBD2. In germline, CDR1 is GTSNPN, CDR2 SVGIG (reference sequence). V lost 2 bases, J lost 0 bases, and 6 bases stayed unmatched. This CDR3 is built from 16 residues. CDR3 nucleotides: TGTGCCTGGAGTACGAGGGAGGGTTCGAACACCGGGGAGCTGTTTTTT. Its translation: CAWSTREGSNTGELFF.

This clone was observed a single time. V is TRBV6-5 and J is TRBJ2-7, with 11 bases aligning to TRBD2. This CDR3 comprises 15 residues. CDR1 is MNHEY and CDR2 is SVGAGI in the germline V gene. V lost 5 bases to trimming and J lost 2 bases; unmatched junction nucleotides: 5. The CDR3 reads CASSHGTSGAYEQYF. The CDR3 nucleotides are TGTGCCAGCAGTCACGGGACTAGCGGAGCCTACGAGCAGTACTTC.

This chain uses TRBV10-2 with TRBJ2-3, with D perhaps matching TRBD2 (5 bases). The CDR3 extends over 14 amino acids. Germline CDR1 WSHSY, CDR2 SAAADI. Trimming shortened V by 2 bases and J by 4 bases, and 10 bases separated the two germline ends. The CDR3 here is CASSEGSWADTQYF. The CDR3, as DNA: TGCGCCAGCAGTGAGGGGAGTTGGGCAGATACGCAGTATTTT.

The chain combines TRBV7-9 with TRBJ2-2; perhaps TRBD1 as D (6 bases). Germline V CDR1 and CDR2: SEHNR, FQNEAQ (reference sequence). The CDR3 consists of 17 residues. V was cut by 1 base and J by 3 bases, with 15 bases left in between. The CDR3 here is CASSLGSGHIYTGELFF. DNA for the CDR3: TGTGCCAGCAGCTTAGGATCGGGACACATTTACACCGGGGAGCTGTTTTTT.

This chain joins TRBV19 and TRBJ1-5; no reliable D call. V gave up 7 bases and J gave up 1 base, with 5 bases separating them. CDR3 size: 12 residues. CDR1 and CDR2 from the germline V gene are LNHDA and SQIVND (reference sequence). The CDR3 sequence is CASTRSNQPQHF. The CDR3 nucleotides are TGTGCCAGTACGAGGAGCAATCAGCCCCAGCATTTT.

This rearrangement joins TRBV2 to TRBJ2-7, with TRBD2 identical over 10 bases. This CDR3 has 13 amino acids. V was pared by 8 bases and J by 3 bases, with 4 bases of the junction left unmatched. Germline CDR1 reads SNHLY; CDR2 reads FYNNEI. The CDR3 sequence is CASHRTSGYEQYF. The CDR3 nucleotides read TGTGCCAGCCATAGGACTAGCGGCTACGAGCAGTACTTC.

The chain employs TRBV7-3 and TRBJ2-1; D may be TRBD2 (6 bases). Deletions cut 5 bases from V and 6 bases from J, with 23 bases between. Germline V gene sequence: CDR1 SGHTA, CDR2 FQGTGA. CDR3 length equals 17 residues. DNA of the CDR3: TGTGCCAGCAGCCGTCTCGGTACGGGGGATATAATCAATGAGCAGTTCTTC. It is translated as CASSRLGTGDIINEQFF.

The V gene is TRBV2, the J gene TRBJ2-7, with D tentatively TRBD1 (7 bases). The CDR3 sequence is 14 residues long. Trimming pared 7 bases from V and 4 bases from J, leaving 17 bases between. Germline CDR1 reads SNHLY; CDR2 reads FYNNEI. The CDR3 loop reads CASTRATGRYEQYF. The CDR3 bases are TGTGCCAGCACGAGGGCGACAGGGAGGTACGAGCAGTACTTC.